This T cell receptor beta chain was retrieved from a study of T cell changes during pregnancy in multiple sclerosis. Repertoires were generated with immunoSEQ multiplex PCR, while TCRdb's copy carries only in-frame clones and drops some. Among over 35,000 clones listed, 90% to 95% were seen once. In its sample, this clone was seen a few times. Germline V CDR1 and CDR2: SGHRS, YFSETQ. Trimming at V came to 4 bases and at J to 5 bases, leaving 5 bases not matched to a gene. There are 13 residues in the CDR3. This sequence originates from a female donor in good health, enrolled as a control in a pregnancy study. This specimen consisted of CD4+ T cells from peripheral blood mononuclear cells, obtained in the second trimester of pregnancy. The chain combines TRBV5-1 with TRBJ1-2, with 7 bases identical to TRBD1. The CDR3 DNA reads TGCGCCAGCAGCGGGGACAGCAATTATGGCTACACCTTC. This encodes CASSGDSNYGYTF.